The sequence of this T cell receptor beta chain was determined in a study of OX40 agonist ivuxolimab in advanced cancers. Study results and limitations: More expanded clones were seen, on average, in CD8+ T cells than in CD4+.

Baseline, cycle 4 day 1, and cycle 7 day 1 were the blood sampling points. Note on this clone: Its antigen is undetermined.

Trimming took 3 bases from V and 9 from J, leaving 19 bases between them. The germline V gene encodes CDR1 SGHNT and CDR2 YYREEE (reference sequence). The CDR3 runs to 15 residues. Data came from immunoSEQ multiplex PCR; TCRdb stores just in-frame clones and leaves some out. This sample carries 55,000 to 80,000 clones, around 85% of them seen once, and the ten largest clones take approximately 1%. V usage is TRBV5-4 and J usage is TRBJ2-1, with D perhaps being TRBD1 or TRBD2 (5 bases each). This TCR came from an adult with an advanced solid tumor such as melanoma, head and neck, liver or kidney cancer. This sample comprised CD4+ or CD8+ T cells sorted from blood, obtained in a trial of the OX40 agonist ivuxolimab. CDR3 residues: CASSWGTGSSAEQFF. The CDR3 DNA follows: TGTGCCAGCAGCTGGGGGACCGGGTCCTCTGCTGAGCAGTTCTTC. Full variable domain (outside the CDR3, taken from reference TRBV5-4 and TRBJ2-1): ETGVTQSPTHLIKTRGQQVTLRCSSQSGHNTVSWYQQALGQGPQFIFQYYREEENGRGNFPPRFSGLQFPNYSSELNVNALELDDSALYLCASSWGTGSSAEQFFGPGTRLTVL.